A selection of T cell receptor beta chains follows, all from one sample in a study of cytomegalovirus exposure and HLA in healthy donors. Repertoires were generated with immunoSEQ multiplex PCR, while TCRdb's copy carries only in-frame clones and drops some. The table records some 120,000 clones, roughly 95% of them present only once. The sequenced sample was PBMCs. These receptors all stem from a man in his late teens or twenties in good health and CMV-seronegative. CDR3s include the opening cysteine and the closing phenylalanine or tryptophan. A D gene is named only where the DNA matches it firmly. Size is omitted from some rows. Given values are once, few, many or a class for expanded clones.

NA,TRBD2,TRBV19,TRBJ2-1,CASSLALAGGIDEQFF,TGTGCCAGTAGTTTAGCCCTAGCGGGAGGGATCGATGAGCAGTTCTTC
NA,TRBD2,TRBV2,TRBJ2-1,CASRVSGANYNEQFF,TGTGCCAGCAGGGTTAGCGGGGCTAACTACAATGAGCAGTTCTTC
once,TRBD2,TRBV29-1,TRBJ2-2,CSVPLSGIGIGELFF,TGCAGCGTGCCCTTAAGCGGGATTGGGATTGGGGAGCTGTTTTTT
NA,NA,TRBV6-1,TRBJ2-2,CASSRTGTTGELFF,TGTGCCAGCAGCCGTACAGGGACCACCGGGGAGCTGTTTTTT
NA,NA,TRBV6-1,TRBJ1-5,CASSEPGDSNQPQHF,TGTGCCAGCAGTGAACCAGGGGATAGCAATCAGCCCCAGCATTTT
NA,TRBD2,TRBV4-1,TRBJ2-5,CASSRPGLAEETQYF,TGCGCCAGCAGCCGGCCGGGACTAGCGGAAGAGACCCAGTACTTC
NA,NA,TRBV19,TRBJ2-7,CASNVGGRMAEQYF,TGTGCCAGTAATGTTGGAGGGAGAATGGCCGAGCAGTACTTC
NA,TRBD2,TRBV9,TRBJ2-3,CASSARTSGSRTDTQYF,TGTGCCAGCAGCGCCAGGACTAGCGGGAGCCGCACAGATACGCAGTATTTT
NA,NA,TRBV6-6,TRBJ2-1,CASIRGGGDEQFF,TGTGCCAGCATTAGGGGAGGGGGGGATGAGCAGTTCTTC
once,TRBD2,TRBV30,TRBJ2-1,CAWRKPQTSAKTRRYNEQFF,TGTGCCTGGAGAAAGCCCCAGACTAGCGCCAAAACTAGACGCTACAATGAGCAGTTCTTC
NA,TRBD2,TRBV5-6,TRBJ2-7,CASSLGVGGRGYEQYF,TGTGCCAGCAGCTTGGGGGTTGGCGGGAGGGGCTACGAGCAGTACTTC
NA,NA,TRBV10-3,TRBJ1-1,CAISETLTQGHRGEAFF,TGTGCCATCAGTGAGACGCTAACACAGGGTCATCGAGGTGAAGCTTTCTTT
NA,NA,TRBV5-4,TRBJ2-3,CASSSKRDPSTDTQYF,TGTGCCAGCAGCTCAAAGAGGGATCCCAGCACAGATACGCAGTATTTT
NA,NA,TRBV14,TRBJ2-5,CASSRLQGYGETQYF,TGTGCCAGCAGCCGTCTTCAGGGGTACGGTGAGACCCAGTACTTC
NA,NA,TRBV5-1,TRBJ2-7,CASSSGPGYEQYF,TGCGCCAGCAGCTCAGGCCCCGGTTACGAGCAGTACTTC
NA,NA,TRBV4-3,TRBJ1-4,CASSQDWQGNEKLFF,TGCGCCAGCAGCCAAGACTGGCAGGGTAATGAAAAACTGTTTTTT
NA,TRBD1,TRBV4-3,TRBJ1-5,CASSQVWGQDNQPQHF,TGCGCCAGCAGCCAAGTATGGGGACAGGACAATCAGCCCCAGCATTTT
NA,TRBD2,TRBV29-1,TRBJ2-7,CSVGTSGSLFLYEQYF,TGCAGCGTTGGGACTAGCGGCTCTCTATTCCTCTACGAGCAGTACTTC
NA,NA,TRBV7-2,TRBJ1-5,CASSRQGNQPQHF,TGTGCCAGCAGTCGTCAGGGGAACCAGCCCCAGCATTTT
NA,NA,TRBV27,TRBJ1-1,CASKPGRSGEAFF,TGTGCCAGCAAGCCAGGGAGGAGCGGTGAAGCTTTCTTT
NA,TRBD1,TRBV7-3,TRBJ2-1,CASSLTGGSYNEQFF,TGTGCCAGCAGCCTCACAGGGGGCTCCTACAATGAGCAGTTCTTC
NA,TRBD1,TRBV5-6,TRBJ2-3,CASSLDRGLADTQYF,TGTGCCAGCAGCTTGGACAGGGGGTTAGCAGATACGCAGTATTTT
once,NA,TRBV28,TRBJ1-1,CASSRTRTEAFF,TGTGCCAGCAGCCGTACACGCACTGAAGCTTTCTTT
NA,NA,TRBV7-8,TRBJ1-2,CASSQGSARYGYTF,TGTGCCAGCAGCCAGGGGTCAGCCCGCTATGGCTACACCTTC
NA,TRBD1,TRBV7-6,TRBJ1-2,CASSRQGGIGYTF,TGTGCCAGCAGCCGGCAGGGGGGCATTGGCTACACCTTC
few,TRBD1,TRBV7-6,TRBJ2-1,CASSLPEGAGIEQFF,TGTGCCAGCAGCTTACCCGAGGGGGCAGGGATTGAGCAGTTCTTC
NA,NA,TRBV15,TRBJ2-1,CATSIWASSYNEQFF,TGTGCCACCAGCATCTGGGCGAGCTCCTACAATGAGCAGTTCTTC
NA,TRBD2,TRBV7-6,TRBJ2-7,CASSLGGRARDEQYF,TGTGCCAGCAGCTTAGGCGGGAGGGCCCGGGACGAGCAGTACTTC
NA,TRBD2,TRBV27,TRBJ2-3,CASSLSYSTSSYGQYF,TGTGCCAGCAGTTTATCGTACTCGACTAGCTCCTATGGGCAGTATTTT
NA,TRBD1,TRBV7-2,TRBJ2-7,CASSPRGTGKTYEQYF,TGTGCCAGCAGCCCTAGGGGGACAGGGAAAACCTACGAGCAGTACTTC
few,TRBD2,TRBV30,TRBJ2-1,CAWSTPPERERIRVPDNEQFF,TGTGCCTGGAGTACCCCTCCGGAGCGGGAGAGGATTCGGGTCCCGGACAATGAGCAGTTCTTC
NA,NA,TRBV4-3,TRBJ2-1,CASSQDDGGTSYNEQFF,TGCGCCAGCAGCCAAGACGACGGCGGGACCTCCTACAATGAGCAGTTCTTC
NA,TRBD1,TRBV28,TRBJ1-4,CASSLSKGQGIEKLFF,TGTGCCAGCAGTTTATCTAAGGGACAGGGAATTGAAAAACTGTTTTTT
NA,TRBD1,TRBV19,TRBJ1-5,CASSKDRGLNQPQHF,TGTGCCAGTAGCAAAGACAGGGGTCTCAATCAGCCCCAGCATTTT
NA,NA,TRBV4-1,TRBJ1-5,CASSRESSNQPQHF,TGCGCCAGCAGCCGAGAATCTTCCAATCAGCCCCAGCATTTT
NA,NA,TRBV4-1,TRBJ2-6,CASSQVAGISGANVLTF,TGCGCCAGCAGCCAAGTTGCGGGGATCTCTGGGGCCAACGTCCTGACTTTC
NA,TRBD2,TRBV29-1,TRBJ2-1,CSVRAGTSGYNEQFF,TGCAGCGTTCGCGCCGGGACTAGCGGCTACAATGAGCAGTTCTTC
NA,TRBD1,TRBV4-2,TRBJ2-1,CASSARDRGYNEQFF,TGTGCCAGCAGCGCCCGGGACAGGGGCTACAATGAGCAGTTCTTC
NA,NA,TRBV11-3,TRBJ1-3,CASSLGPGNTIYF,TGTGCCAGCAGCTTAGGTCCAGGAAACACCATATATTTT
NA,NA,TRBV5-1,TRBJ1-3,CASSLGESSGNTIYF,TGCGCCAGCAGCTTGGGGGAGAGCTCTGGAAACACCATATATTTT
NA,NA,TRBV5-1,TRBJ1-1,CASSLVTGTGGTEAFF,TGCGCCAGCAGCTTGGTGACCGGGACGGGGGGGACTGAAGCTTTCTTT
NA,TRBD2,TRBV10-3,TRBJ2-3,CAIRMTSGTITDTQYF,TGTGCCATCAGGATGACTAGCGGGACAATCACAGATACGCAGTATTTT
NA,NA,TRBV10-1,TRBJ2-7,CASSELNYEQYF,TGCGCCAGCAGTGAGCTAAACTACGAGCAGTACTTC
NA,TRBD2,TRBV5-1,TRBJ2-3,CASSRTGTSGSTDTQYF,TGCGCCAGCAGCCGGACTGGGACTAGCGGCTCGACAGATACGCAGTATTTT
NA,NA,TRBV4-2,TRBJ2-5,CASSQVLSQETQYF,TGTGCCAGCAGCCAAGTGCTGAGCCAAGAGACCCAGTACTTC